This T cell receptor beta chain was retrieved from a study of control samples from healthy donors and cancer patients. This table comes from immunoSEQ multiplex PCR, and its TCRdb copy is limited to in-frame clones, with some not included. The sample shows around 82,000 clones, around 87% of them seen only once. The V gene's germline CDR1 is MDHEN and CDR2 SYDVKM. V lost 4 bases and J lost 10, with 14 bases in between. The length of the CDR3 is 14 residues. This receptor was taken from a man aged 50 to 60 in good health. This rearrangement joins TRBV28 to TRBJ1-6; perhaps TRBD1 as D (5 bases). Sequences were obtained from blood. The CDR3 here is CASSSGQKISPLHF. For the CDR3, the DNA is TGTGCCAGCAGTTCCGGACAAAAGATCTCACCCCTCCACTTT.